These T cell receptor beta chains were read from a single sample in a study of early T cells in non-severe SARS-CoV-2 infection. TCRdb redid the calling of the 5' RACE reads with MiXCR, one entry per CDR3 protein. The sample lists 35,000 to 45,000 distinct CDR3 sequences; 4.5% to 7% were seen once. The specimen sequenced was whole blood. The source is an adult who was a healthcare worker with PCR-confirmed SARS-CoV-2 infection or an uninfected control (not recorded which). CDR3s include the opening cysteine and the closing phenylalanine or tryptophan. The order of the fields is D gene, clone size, J gene, V gene, CDR3 protein, CDR3 DNA. D genes are given only for firm matches. Size values are once, few and many counts, or a class for expanded clones, and some rows have none.

-,many,TRBJ2-7,TRBV6-1,CASSEARRQDEQYF,TGTGCCAGCAGTGAAGCGCGGAGACAGGACGAGCAGTACTTC
-,-,TRBJ2-1,TRBV11-1,CASSFAESGEQFF,TGTGCCAGCAGCTTCGCAGAATCGGGTGAGCAGTTCTTC
-,-,TRBJ2-7,TRBV28,CASSSSADSYEQYF,TGTGCCAGCAGTTCCTCAGCGGACTCCTACGAGCAGTACTTC
TRBD2,many,TRBJ2-7,TRBV20-1,CSAGSGGRSYEQYF,TGCAGTGCTGGCAGCGGGGGCCGCTCCTACGAGCAGTACTTC
-,few,TRBJ2-2,TRBV12-3/TRBV12-4,CASSLRISTGELFF,TGTGCCAGCAGTTTAAGGATTAGCACCGGGGAGCTGTTTTTT
TRBD2,few,TRBJ2-7,TRBV18,CASSPPSGAGVQYF,TGTGCCAGCTCACCACCGTCGGGAGCGGGAGTGCAGTACTTC
TRBD2,few,TRBJ2-4,TRBV20-1,CSARTSGSNIQYF,TGCAGTGCTAGGACTAGCGGGAGTAACATTCAGTACTTC
TRBD2,few,TRBJ2-1,TRBV5-5,CASSPPPSGGAKGWQFF,TGTGCCAGCAGCCCCCCCCCTAGCGGGGGGGCCAAGGGATGGCAGTTCTTC
-,-,TRBJ2-3,TRBV6-5,CASSYQGGFPTDTQYF,TGTGCCAGCAGTTACCAGGGCGGATTTCCCACAGATACGCAGTATTTT
-,few,TRBJ2-3,TRBV19,CASSIDGTPGRDTQYF,TGTGCCAGTAGTATAGACGGGACCCCCGGCAGGGATACGCAGTATTTT
-,many,TRBJ1-6,TRBV5-1,CASSLGQGNSPLHF,TGCGCCAGCAGCTTGGGGCAGGGTAATTCACCCCTCCACTTT
TRBD1,many,TRBJ2-7,TRBV3-1,CASGGQGNEQYF,TGTGCCAGCGGGGGACAGGGGAACGAGCAGTACTTC
TRBD1,many,TRBJ1-1,TRBV7-6,CASSFSDRVNTEAFF,TGTGCCAGCAGCTTCTCGGACAGGGTGAACACTGAAGCTTTCTTT
-,many,TRBJ2-1,TRBV20-1,CSARAYGNEQFF,TGCAGTGCTCGGGCCTACGGGAATGAGCAGTTCTTC
-,-,TRBJ2-7,TRBV6-5,CASSPNALVSEQYF,TGTGCCAGCAGTCCCAACGCACTAGTAAGCGAGCAGTACTTC
-,many,TRBJ1-5,TRBV19,CASSSGGTQPQHF,TGTGCCAGTAGTAGCGGGGGTACGCAACCCCAGCATTTT
TRBD2,many,TRBJ2-1,TRBV7-6,CASRRGGGSGNEQFF,TGTGCCAGCAGGAGAGGCGGGGGGAGTGGCAATGAGCAGTTCTTC
-,few,TRBJ2-2,TRBV5-1,CASSAPGTPRTGELFF,TGCGCCAGCAGCGCTCCCGGGACCCCAAGGACCGGGGAGCTGTTTTTT
TRBD2,many,TRBJ2-1,TRBV27,CASSPSGTSGRLSYNEQFF,TGTGCCAGCAGTCCCTCTGGGACTAGCGGGAGGCTCTCCTACAATGAGCAGTTCTTC
-,few,TRBJ1-2,TRBV7-2,CASSFIVTYGYTF,TGTGCCAGCAGCTTTATAGTAACCTATGGCTACACCTTC
-,-,TRBJ2-3,TRBV4-2,CASSRKGRTGSVTDTQYF,TGTGCCAGCAGCCGCAAAGGGAGGACGGGAAGTGTAACAGATACGCAGTATTTT
-,few,TRBJ2-3,TRBV6-5,CASRRTKGDTQYF,TGTGCCAGCAGGCGGACAAAAGGAGATACGCAGTATTTT
-,many,TRBJ2-7,TRBV10-3,CAISDISQVTYEQYF,TGTGCCATCAGTGACATCAGCCAGGTTACCTACGAGCAGTACTTC
TRBD2,many,TRBJ2-7,TRBV10-1,CASSEGASGKDEQYF,TGCGCCAGCAGTGAGGGGGCTAGCGGGAAGGACGAGCAGTACTTC